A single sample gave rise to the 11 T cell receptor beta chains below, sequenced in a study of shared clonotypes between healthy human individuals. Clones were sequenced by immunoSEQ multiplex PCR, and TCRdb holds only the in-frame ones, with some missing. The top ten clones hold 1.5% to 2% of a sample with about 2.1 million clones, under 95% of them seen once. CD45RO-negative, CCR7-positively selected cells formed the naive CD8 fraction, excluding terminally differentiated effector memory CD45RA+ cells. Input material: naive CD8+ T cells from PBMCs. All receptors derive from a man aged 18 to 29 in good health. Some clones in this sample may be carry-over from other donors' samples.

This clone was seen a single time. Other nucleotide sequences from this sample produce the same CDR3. DNA of the CDR3: TGTGCCAGCAGCTTACCCAGGAGGAACACTGAAGCTTTCTTT. This encodes CASSLPRRNTEAFF. The chain has TRBV7-9 and TRBJ1-1; D gene unclear. CDR1 is SEHNR, CDR2 FQNEAQ, per germline (reference sequence). The CDR3 contains 14 residues. V lost 2 bases and J lost 1, with 8 bases in between.

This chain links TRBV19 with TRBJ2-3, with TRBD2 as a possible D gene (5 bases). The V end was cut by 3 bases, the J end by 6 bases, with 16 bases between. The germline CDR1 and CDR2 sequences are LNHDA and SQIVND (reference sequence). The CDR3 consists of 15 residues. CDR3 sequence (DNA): TGTGCCAGTAGTATCCGGGATGCCATGGCTGATACGCAGTATTTT. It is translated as CASSIRDAMADTQYF.

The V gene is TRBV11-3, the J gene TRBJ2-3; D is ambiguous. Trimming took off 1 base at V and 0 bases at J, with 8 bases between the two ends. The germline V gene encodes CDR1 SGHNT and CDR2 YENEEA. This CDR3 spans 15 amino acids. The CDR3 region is CASSLVPRSTDTQYF. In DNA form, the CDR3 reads TGTGCCAGCAGCTTAGTGCCCCGGAGCACAGATACGCAGTATTTT.

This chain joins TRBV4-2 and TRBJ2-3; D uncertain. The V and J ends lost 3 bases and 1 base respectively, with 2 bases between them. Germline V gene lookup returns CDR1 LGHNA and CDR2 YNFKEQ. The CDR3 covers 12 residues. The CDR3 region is CASSHRTDTQYF. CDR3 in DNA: TGTGCCAGCAGCCACCGCACAGATACGCAGTATTTT.

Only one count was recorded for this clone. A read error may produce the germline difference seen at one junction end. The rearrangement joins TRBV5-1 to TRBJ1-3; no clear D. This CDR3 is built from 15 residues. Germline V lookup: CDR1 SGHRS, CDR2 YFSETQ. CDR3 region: CASSVGGEIGNTIYF. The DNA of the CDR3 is TGTGCCAGCAGCGTGGGAGGAGAAATTGGAAACACCATATATTTT.

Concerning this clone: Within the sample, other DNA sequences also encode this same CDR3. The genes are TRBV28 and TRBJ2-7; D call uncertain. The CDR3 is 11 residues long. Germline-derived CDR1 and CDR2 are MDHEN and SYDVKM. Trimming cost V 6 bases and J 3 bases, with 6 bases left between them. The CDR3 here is CASSTFYEQYF. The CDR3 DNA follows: TGTGCCAGCAGCACCTTCTACGAGCAGTACTTC.

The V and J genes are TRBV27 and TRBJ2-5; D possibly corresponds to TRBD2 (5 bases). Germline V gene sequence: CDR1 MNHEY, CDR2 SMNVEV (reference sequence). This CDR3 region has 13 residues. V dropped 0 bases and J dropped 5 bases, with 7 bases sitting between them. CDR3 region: CASSLSSGETQYF. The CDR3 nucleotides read TGTGCCAGCAGTTTATCGTCGGGGGAGACCCAGTACTTC.

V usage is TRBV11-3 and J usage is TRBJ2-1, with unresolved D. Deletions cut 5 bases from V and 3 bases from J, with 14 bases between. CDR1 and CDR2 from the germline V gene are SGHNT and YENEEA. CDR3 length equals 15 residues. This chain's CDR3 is CASSPRTVNYNEQFF. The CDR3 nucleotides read TGTGCCAGCAGCCCCCGGACGGTCAACTACAATGAGCAGTTCTTC.

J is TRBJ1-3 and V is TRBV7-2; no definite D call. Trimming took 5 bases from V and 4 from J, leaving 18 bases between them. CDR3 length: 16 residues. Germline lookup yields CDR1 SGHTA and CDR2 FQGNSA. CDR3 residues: CASSQVVVRAGNTIYF. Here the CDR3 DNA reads TGTGCCAGCAGCCAAGTGGTAGTCCGGGCCGGAAACACCATATATTTT. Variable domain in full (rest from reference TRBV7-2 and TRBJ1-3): GAGVSQSPSNKVTEKGKDVELRCDPISGHTALYWYRQSLGQGLEFLIYFQGNSAPDKSGLPSDRFSAERTGGSVSTLTIQRTQQEDSAVYLCASSQVVVRAGNTIYFGEGSWLTVV.

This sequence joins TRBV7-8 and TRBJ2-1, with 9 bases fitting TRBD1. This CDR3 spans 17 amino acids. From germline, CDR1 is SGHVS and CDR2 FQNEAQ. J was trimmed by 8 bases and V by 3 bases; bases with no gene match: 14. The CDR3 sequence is CASSFQDRGRREYEQFF. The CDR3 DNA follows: TGTGCCAGCAGCTTCCAGGACAGGGGAAGGCGGGAATATGAGCAGTTCTTC.

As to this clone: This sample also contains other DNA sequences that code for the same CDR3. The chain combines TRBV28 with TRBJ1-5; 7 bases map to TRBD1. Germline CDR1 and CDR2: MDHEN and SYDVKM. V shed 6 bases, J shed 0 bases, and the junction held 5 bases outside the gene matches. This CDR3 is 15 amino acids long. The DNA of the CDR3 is TGTGCCAGCAGCCCGGGACAGTATAGCAATCAGCCCCAGCATTTT. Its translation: CASSPGQYSNQPQHF.